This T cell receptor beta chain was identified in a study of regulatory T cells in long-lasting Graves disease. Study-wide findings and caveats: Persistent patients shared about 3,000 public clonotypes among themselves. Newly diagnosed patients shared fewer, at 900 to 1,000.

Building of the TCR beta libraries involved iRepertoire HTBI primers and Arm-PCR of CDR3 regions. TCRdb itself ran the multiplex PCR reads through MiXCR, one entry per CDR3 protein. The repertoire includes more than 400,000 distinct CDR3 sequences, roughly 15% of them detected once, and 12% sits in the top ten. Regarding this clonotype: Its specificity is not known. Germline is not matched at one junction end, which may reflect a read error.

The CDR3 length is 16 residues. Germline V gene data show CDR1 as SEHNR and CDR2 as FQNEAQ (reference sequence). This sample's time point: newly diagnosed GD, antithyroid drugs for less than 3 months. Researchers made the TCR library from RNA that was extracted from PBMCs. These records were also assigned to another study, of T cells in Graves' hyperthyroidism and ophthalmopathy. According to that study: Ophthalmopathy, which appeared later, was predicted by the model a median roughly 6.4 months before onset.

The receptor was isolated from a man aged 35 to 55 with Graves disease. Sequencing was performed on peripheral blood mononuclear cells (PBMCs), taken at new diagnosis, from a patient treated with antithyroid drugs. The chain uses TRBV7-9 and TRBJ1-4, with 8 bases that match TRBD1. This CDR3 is CTSSIIQGGSNEKLFF. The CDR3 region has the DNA TGTACCAGCAGCATTATACAGGGGGGGAGTAATGAAAAACTGTTTTTT.